Listed here are 14 T cell receptor beta chains from one sample, sequenced in a study of blood T cells in healthy people across ages. Through a sample-barcoded 5' primer and a J-beta primer mix, a second PCR was run for roughly 7 to 11 cycles. TCRdb independently ran MiXCR on the 5' RACE reads; one entry per CDR3 protein. The table has 1.2 million to 1.5 million distinct CDR3 sequences, 45% to 70% seen once; the top ten hold under 8.5%. Sequenced: blood. All receptors come from a man aged 18 to 29 in good health.

The chain uses TRBV30 and TRBJ2-5; TRBD1 aligns across 11 bases. CDR3 size: 14 residues. In germline, CDR1 is GTSNPN, CDR2 SVGIG (reference sequence). The V gene end was trimmed by 2 bases and the J gene end by 2 bases; junction bases not matched to a gene: 1. This CDR3 is CAWSRDRGQETQYF. The CDR3, as DNA: TGTGCCTGGAGTAGGGACAGGGGGCAAGAGACCCAGTACTTC.

The chain is built from TRBV5-1 and TRBJ1-6; D remains ambiguous. The CDR3 loop spans 13 amino acids. Trimming removed 4 bases from V and 8 bases from J, with 10 bases in between. The germline V gene encodes CDR1 SGHRS and CDR2 YFSETQ. The DNA of the CDR3 is TGCGCCAGCAGCCCGGCCGTGGATTCACCCCTCCACTTT. Translated: CASSPAVDSPLHF.

The chain is built from TRBV4-3 and TRBJ2-1; no firm D call. The germline V gene encodes CDR1 LGHNA and CDR2 YSLEER. V was cut by 1 base and J by 0 bases, with 13 bases left in between. CDR3 length: 17 residues. The CDR3 nucleotides read TGCGCCAGCAGCCAAGTTATTGGCAGGAGCTCCTACAATGAGCAGTTCTTC. This encodes CASSQVIGRSSYNEQFF.

The rearrangement links TRBV6-2 or TRBV6-3 to TRBJ1-4; 9 bases line up with TRBD1. V gave up 6 bases and J gave up 8 bases; unmatched junction bases: 10. The CDR3 sequence is 15 residues long. Germline lookup yields CDR1 MNHEY and CDR2 SVGEGT. DNA of the CDR3: TGTGCCAGCAGGACCGGGACAGGGTCTTTGGAAAAACTGTTTTTT. This sequence encodes CASRTGTGSLEKLFF.

A few counts support this clonotype. This chain links TRBV10-3 with TRBJ2-1; 8 nucleotides align to TRBD2. Germline V gene data show CDR1 as ENHRY and CDR2 as SYGVKD. V shed 0 bases, J shed 6 bases, and the junction held 4 bases outside the gene matches. The CDR3 loop spans 15 amino acids. CDR3 region: CAISESVAGTNEQFF. The CDR3 DNA is TGTGCCATCAGTGAGTCTGTAGCGGGGACCAATGAGCAGTTCTTC.

The J gene is TRBJ2-4, the V gene TRBV7-2; no reliable D call. The J call is in doubt because the DNA end fits TRBJ2-7 better. CDR1 and CDR2 (germline): SGHTA, FQGNSA. The CDR3 consists of 17 residues. The CDR3 spells CASSLGMGTTYAYEQYF. In DNA form, the CDR3 reads TGTGCCAGCAGCTTAGGGATGGGCACCACCTACGCTTACGAGCAGTACTTC.

The V gene is TRBV10-3, the J gene TRBJ1-5, with a possible D match to TRBD1 (6 bases). CDR3 size: 19 residues. Deletions cut 1 base from V and 2 bases from J, with 21 bases between. Germline-derived CDR1 and CDR2 are ENHRY and SYGVKD. This chain's CDR3 is CAISELDARTGRGNQPQHF. CDR3 DNA sequence: TGTGCCATCAGTGAGTTGGACGCCAGAACAGGGCGAGGCAATCAGCCCCAGCATTTT.

Only a few counts were recorded for this clonotype. The chain employs TRBV6-2 or TRBV6-3 and TRBJ1-5; the D is unclear. The ends were cut back, 6 bases at V and 9 bases at J, with 18 bases in the middle. This CDR3 comprises 14 residues. CDR1 is MNHEY, CDR2 SVGEGT, per germline. The CDR3 is CASRVGQLRGPQHF. CDR3 in DNA: TGTGCCAGCAGGGTCGGGCAGTTGAGAGGGCCCCAGCATTTT.

This chain connects TRBV5-4 to TRBJ2-5; D possibly corresponds to TRBD1 (7 bases). V was pared by 5 bases and J by 0 bases, with 11 bases between. CDR3 length: 14 amino acids. Germline V gives CDR1 SGHNT, CDR2 YYREEE (reference sequence). The CDR3 here is CASRRGQHQETQYF. CDR3 sequence (DNA): TGTGCCAGCAGGCGGGGACAGCACCAAGAGACCCAGTACTTC.

The sample holds one count of this clonotype. The rearrangement links TRBV9 to TRBJ2-1; D remains ambiguous. Germline CDR1 reads SGDLS; CDR2 reads YYNGEE. Trimming removed 0 bases at V and 9 bases at J, with 10 bases between. The length of the CDR3 is 13 residues. The CDR3 DNA is TGTGCCAGCAGCGTAGAGGGTCTAGTTGAGCAGTTCTTC. It is translated as CASSVEGLVEQFF.

The rearrangement uses TRBV13 and TRBJ2-5; D might be TRBD1 (6 bases). This CDR3 is built from 16 residues. Germline loops: CDR1 PRHDT, CDR2 FYEKMQ (reference sequence). Trimming pared 0 bases from V and 3 bases from J, leaving 14 bases between. The CDR3 protein is CASSLGPGDYKETQYF. As DNA, the CDR3 is TGTGCCAGCAGCTTAGGCCCAGGGGATTACAAAGAGACCCAGTACTTC. The full variable domain, with the rest looked up from reference TRBV13 and TRBJ2-5, is AAGVIQSPRHLIKEKRETATLKCYPIPRHDTVYWYQQGPGQDPQFLISFYEKMQSDKGSIPDRFSAQQFSDYHSELNMSSLELGDSALYFCASSLGPGDYKETQYFGPGTRLLVL.

V is TRBV4-3 and J is TRBJ2-1, with 10 nucleotides matching TRBD2. V lost 4 bases to trimming and J lost 10 bases; unmatched junction nucleotides: 19. Germline-derived CDR1 and CDR2 are LGHNA and YSLEER. This CDR3 spans 18 amino acids. For the CDR3, the DNA is TGCGCCAGCAGCCGGACCTTACTGCCACTAGCGGGGTTGTCCGAGCAGTTCTTC. Translating gives CASSRTLLPLAGLSEQFF.

The chain recombines TRBV4-1 with TRBJ2-7; 8 bases align to TRBD1. Germline values: CDR1 MGHRA, CDR2 YSYEKL. Germline trimming cut 6 bases from V and 0 bases from J; bases unmatched to any gene: 7. This CDR3 has 15 residues. DNA of the CDR3: TGCGCCAGCAGGGACAGGGCCACCTCCTCCTACGAGCAGTACTTC. The encoded protein is CASRDRATSSYEQYF.

The chain employs TRBV5-1 and TRBJ1-6, with D unresolved. CDR3 size: 15 residues. The V gene's germline CDR1 is SGHRS and CDR2 YFSETQ. Trimming shortened V by 0 bases and J by 6 bases, and 10 bases separated the two germline ends. The CDR3 DNA sequence: TGCGCCAGCAGCTTGGGTGGCAGGCCTAATTCACCCCTCCACTTT. It specifies CASSLGGRPNSPLHF.